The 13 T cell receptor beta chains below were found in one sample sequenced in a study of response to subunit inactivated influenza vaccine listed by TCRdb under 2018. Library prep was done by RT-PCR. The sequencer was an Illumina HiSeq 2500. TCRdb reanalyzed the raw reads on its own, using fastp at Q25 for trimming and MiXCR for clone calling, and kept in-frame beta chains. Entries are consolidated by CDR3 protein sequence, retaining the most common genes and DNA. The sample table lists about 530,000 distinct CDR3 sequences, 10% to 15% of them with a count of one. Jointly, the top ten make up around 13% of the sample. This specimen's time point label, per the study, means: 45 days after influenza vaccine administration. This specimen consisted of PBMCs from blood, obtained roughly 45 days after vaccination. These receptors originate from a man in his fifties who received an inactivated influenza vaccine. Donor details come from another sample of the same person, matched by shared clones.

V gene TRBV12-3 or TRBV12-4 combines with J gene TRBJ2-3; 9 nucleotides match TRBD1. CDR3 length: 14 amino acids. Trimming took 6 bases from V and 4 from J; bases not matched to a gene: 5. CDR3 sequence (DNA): TGTGCCAGCAGATACAGGGGGCTGGCAGATACGCAGTATTTT. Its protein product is CASRYRGLADTQYF.

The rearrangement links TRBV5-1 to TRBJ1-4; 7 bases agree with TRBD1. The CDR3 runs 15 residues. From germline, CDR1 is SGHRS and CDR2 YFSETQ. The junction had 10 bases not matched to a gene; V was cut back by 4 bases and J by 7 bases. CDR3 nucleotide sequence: TGCGCCAGCAGCCTAGGGGGCGCGGGGTTTGAAAAACTGTTTTTT. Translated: CASSLGGAGFEKLFF.

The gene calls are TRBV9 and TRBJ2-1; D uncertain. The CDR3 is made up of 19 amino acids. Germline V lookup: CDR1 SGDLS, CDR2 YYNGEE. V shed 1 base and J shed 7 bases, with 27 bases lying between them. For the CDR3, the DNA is TGTGCCAGCAGCGTACGGCCGACCGGCACTCAGCATAGCCCGAATGAGCAGTTCTTC. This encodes CASSVRPTGTQHSPNEQFF.

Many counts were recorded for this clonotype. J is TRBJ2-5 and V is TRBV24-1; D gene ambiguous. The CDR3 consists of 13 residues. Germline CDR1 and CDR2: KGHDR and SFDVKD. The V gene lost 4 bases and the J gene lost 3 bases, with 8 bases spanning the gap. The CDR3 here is CATSEFWEETQYF. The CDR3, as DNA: TGTGCCACCAGTGAATTCTGGGAAGAGACCCAGTACTTC.

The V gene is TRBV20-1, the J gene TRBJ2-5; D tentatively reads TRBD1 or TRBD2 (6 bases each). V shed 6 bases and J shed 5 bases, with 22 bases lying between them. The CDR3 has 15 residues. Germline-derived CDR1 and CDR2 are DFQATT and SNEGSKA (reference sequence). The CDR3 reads CSATSVGGQFETQYF. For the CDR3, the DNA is TGCAGTGCCACAAGCGTTGGGGGGCAATTTGAGACCCAGTACTTC.

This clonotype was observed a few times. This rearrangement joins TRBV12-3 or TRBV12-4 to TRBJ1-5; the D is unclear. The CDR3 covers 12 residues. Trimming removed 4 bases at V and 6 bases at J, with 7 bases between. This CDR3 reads CASSSPPQPQHF. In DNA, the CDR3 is TGTGCCAGCAGTTCCCCCCCTCAGCCCCAGCATTTT.

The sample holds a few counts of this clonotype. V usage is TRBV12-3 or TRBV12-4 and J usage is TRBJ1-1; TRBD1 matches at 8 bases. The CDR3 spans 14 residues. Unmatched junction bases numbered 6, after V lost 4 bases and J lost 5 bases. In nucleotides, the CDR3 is TGTGCCAGCAGTTACCAGGGGGCAAGTACTGAAGCTTTCTTT. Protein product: CASSYQGASTEAFF.

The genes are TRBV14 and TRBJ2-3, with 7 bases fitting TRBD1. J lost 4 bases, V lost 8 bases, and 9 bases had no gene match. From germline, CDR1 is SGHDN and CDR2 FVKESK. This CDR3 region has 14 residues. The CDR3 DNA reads TGTGCCAGCGCGACAGGGTTCCCAGCAGATACGCAGTATTTT. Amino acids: CASATGFPADTQYF.

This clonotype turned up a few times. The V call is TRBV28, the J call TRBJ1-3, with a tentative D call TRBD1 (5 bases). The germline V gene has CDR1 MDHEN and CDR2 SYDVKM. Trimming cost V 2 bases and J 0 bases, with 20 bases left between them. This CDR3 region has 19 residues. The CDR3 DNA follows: TGTGCCAGCAGTTTAACCGGGGTTGGGGCGCTCCTCTCTGGAAACACCATATATTTT. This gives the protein CASSLTGVGALLSGNTIYF.

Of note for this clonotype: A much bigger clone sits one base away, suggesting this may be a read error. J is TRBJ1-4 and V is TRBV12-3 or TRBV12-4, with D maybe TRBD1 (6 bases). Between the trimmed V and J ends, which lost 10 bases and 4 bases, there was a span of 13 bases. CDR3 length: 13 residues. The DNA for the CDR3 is TGTGCCATCAGCAGGGGACGTAATGAAAAACTGTTTTTT. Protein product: CAISRGRNEKLFF.

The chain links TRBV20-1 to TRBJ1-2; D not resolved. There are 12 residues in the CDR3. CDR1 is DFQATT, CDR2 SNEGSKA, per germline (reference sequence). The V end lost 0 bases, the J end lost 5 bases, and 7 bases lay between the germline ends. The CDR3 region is CSAREGTYGYTF. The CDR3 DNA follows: TGCAGTGCTAGAGAAGGTACATATGGCTACACCTTC.

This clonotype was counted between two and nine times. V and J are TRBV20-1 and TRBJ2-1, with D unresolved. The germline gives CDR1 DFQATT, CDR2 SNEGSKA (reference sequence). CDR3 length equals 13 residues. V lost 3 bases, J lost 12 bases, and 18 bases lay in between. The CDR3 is CSARLENFFSQFF. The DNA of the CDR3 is TGCAGTGCTAGGCTAGAGAATTTTTTCTCGCAGTTCTTC.

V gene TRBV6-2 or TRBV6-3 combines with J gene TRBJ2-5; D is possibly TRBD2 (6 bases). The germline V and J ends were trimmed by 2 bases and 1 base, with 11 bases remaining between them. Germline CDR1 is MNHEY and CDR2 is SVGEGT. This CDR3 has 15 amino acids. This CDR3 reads CASSYTTGVQETQYF. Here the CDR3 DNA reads TGTGCCAGCAGTTACACCACGGGGGTCCAAGAGACCCAGTACTTC.